What follows is one TCR beta chain and its context. The data originate from a study of T cell responses to AZD1222 COVID-19 vaccine. V shed 3 bases and J shed 0 bases, with 12 bases lying between them. This CDR3 has 15 amino acids. The germline gives CDR1 SGDLS, CDR2 YYNGEE. Some clones are missing from TCRdb's copy, which holds only in-frame ones; the method was immunoSEQ multiplex PCR. The top ten clones hold 6.9% of a sample with about 56,000 clones, less than 90% of them seen once. The sequence was obtained from an adult who received the AZD1222 COVID-19 vaccine. V is TRBV9 and J is TRBJ1-1; D ambiguous. This specimen was peripheral blood, taken 28 days after the second AZD1222 dose. CDR3 protein: CASSGTTNLNTEAFF. CDR3 sequence (DNA): TGTGCCAGCAGCGGAACGACAAATTTGAACACTGAAGCTTTCTTT.